These T cell receptor beta chains were read from a single sample in a study of spatial heterogeneity in lung cancer. In TCRdb, the 5' RACE reads were re-called with MiXCR into one record per CDR3 protein. The data contain 2,500 to 3,500 distinct CDR3 sequences, 5.5% to 7% of them singletons. Sequencing was performed on normal lung tissue next to the tumor, taken at surgery. These receptors were taken from a male donor with early-stage non-small cell lung cancer. Both conserved end residues are part of each CDR3. The D gene is left open where the match is weak. Only part of the rows carry a size: once, few, many, or a class if the clone is expanded.

D gene | J gene | V gene | clone size | CDR3 protein | CDR3 DNA
. | TRBJ1-2 | TRBV10-3 | many | CAISPSGNYGYTF | TGTGCCATCAGTCCCTCGGGTAACTATGGCTACACCTTC
TRBD2 | TRBJ2-3 | TRBV7-6 | many | CASSPSTSGVNTDTQYF | TGTGCCAGCAGCCCCAGCACTAGCGGGGTGAACACAGATACGCAGTATTTT
TRBD2 | TRBJ2-3 | TRBV18 | once | CASSAGTSGTADTQYF | TGTGCCAGCTCAGCTGGGACTAGCGGGACCGCAGATACGCAGTATTTT
TRBD1 | TRBJ2-5 | TRBV2 | medium-sized | CASSRQGRQETQYF | TGTGCCAGCAGCAGACAGGGTCGCCAAGAGACCCAGTACTTC
TRBD1 | TRBJ1-4 | TRBV20-1 | medium-sized | CSARTPRQGATNEKLFF | TGCAGTGCTAGGACCCCAAGACAGGGTGCAACTAATGAAAAACTGTTTTTT
TRBD2 | TRBJ2-7 | TRBV9 | few | CASSRSGAPYEQYF | TGTGCCAGCAGCCGGAGCGGGGCCCCCTACGAGCAGTACTTC
. | TRBJ1-5 | TRBV30 | medium-sized | CAWSDSNQPQHF | TGTGCCTGGAGCGATAGCAATCAGCCCCAGCATTTT
. | TRBJ2-2 | TRBV20-1 | medium-sized | CSAQADGTGELFF | TGCAGTGCTCAAGCCGACGGCACCGGGGAGCTGTTTTTT
TRBD1 | TRBJ1-3 | TRBV12-3/TRBV12-4 | . | CASRQTGGGGNTIYF | TGTGCCAGCAGACAAACAGGGGGCGGTGGAAACACCATATATTTT
. | TRBJ2-3 | TRBV21-1 | many | CASSIGPDTQYF | TGTGCCAGCAGCATCGGACCAGATACGCAGTATTTT
TRBD2 | TRBJ2-1 | TRBV28 | medium-sized | CASTPPLGPGGNEQFF | TGTGCCAGCACCCCCCCCCTGGGCCCGGGGGGGAATGAGCAGTTCTTC
. | TRBJ1-4 | TRBV12-3/TRBV12-4 | large | CASSYASGATNEKLFF | TGTGCCAGCAGTTACGCCTCAGGGGCAACTAATGAAAAACTGTTTTTT
TRBD1 | TRBJ1-1 | TRBV29-1 | many | CSVSHRGTEAFF | TGCAGCGTTTCCCACAGGGGTACTGAAGCTTTCTTT
TRBD1 | TRBJ2-2 | TRBV10-3 | many | CAIRRDRGDTGELFF | TGTGCCATCAGGAGGGACAGGGGCGACACCGGGGAGCTGTTTTTT
. | TRBJ1-5 | TRBV28 | medium-sized | CASSSYDILKYSNQPQHF | TGTGCCAGCAGTTCCTATGACATCCTTAAATATAGCAATCAGCCCCAGCATTTT
TRBD1 | TRBJ2-7 | TRBV20-1 | large | CSARPGTGRSEQYF | TGCAGTGCTAGGCCCGGGACAGGGAGATCGGAGCAGTACTTC
. | TRBJ2-5 | TRBV20-1 | medium-sized | CSARDLGTRETQYF | TGCAGTGCTAGAGATCTGGGGACCCGAGAGACCCAGTACTTC
. | TRBJ2-7 | TRBV4-3 | medium-sized | CASSQDSSLSYEQYF | TGCGCCAGCAGCCAAGATAGCTCACTATCCTACGAGCAGTACTTC
. | TRBJ2-3 | TRBV28 | many | CASSLAGLSTDTQYF | TGTGCCAGCAGTTTAGCGGGGCTAAGCACAGATACGCAGTATTTT
TRBD1 | TRBJ1-5 | TRBV7-2 | medium-sized | CASRRDSPNQPQHF | TGTGCCAGCAGGCGGGACAGCCCCAATCAGCCCCAGCATTTT
. | TRBJ1-6 | TRBV5-1 | medium-sized | CASSGSDNSPLHF | TGCGCCAGCAGTGGCAGCGATAATTCACCCCTCCACTTT
TRBD1 | TRBJ2-5 | TRBV11-1 | . | CASSFQGGRGETQYF | TGTGCCAGCAGCTTCCAAGGGGGCAGGGGAGAGACCCAGTACTTC
. | TRBJ1-1 | TRBV4-2 | many | CASSQPGTAEAFF | TGTGCCAGCAGCCAGCCCGGGACCGCCGAAGCTTTCTTT
TRBD2 | TRBJ2-1 | TRBV15 | many | CATLTSGYNEQFF | TGTGCCACCTTGACTAGCGGGTACAATGAGCAGTTCTTC
. | TRBJ2-2 | TRBV27 | medium-sized | CASTRTPSGRGELFF | TGTGCCAGCACCCGAACCCCATCCGGACGCGGGGAGCTGTTTTTT
. | TRBJ2-2 | TRBV7-2 | medium-sized | CASSLSLQLTGELFF | TGTGCCAGCAGCTTATCCCTACAACTCACCGGGGAGCTGTTTTTT
. | TRBJ2-1 | TRBV19 | many | CASTWRRGSYNEQFF | TGTGCCAGTACCTGGAGACGGGGCTCCTACAATGAGCAGTTCTTC
. | TRBJ2-1 | TRBV27 | medium-sized | CASSLSSISSYNEQFF | TGTGCCAGCAGTTTATCCTCAATTAGCTCCTACAATGAGCAGTTCTTC
TRBD1 | TRBJ2-1 | TRBV6-6 | medium-sized | CATPRDRGCNEQFF | TGTGCCACCCCCCGGGACAGAGGATGCAATGAGCAGTTCTTC
TRBD2 | TRBJ2-1 | TRBV7-2 | medium-sized | CASRPGTSGYNEQFF | TGTGCCAGCAGACCCGGGACTAGCGGCTACAATGAGCAGTTCTTC
. | TRBJ2-1 | TRBV20-1 | many | CSARRDHLYNEQFF | TGCAGTGCTAGGCGGGACCACTTATACAATGAGCAGTTCTTC
TRBD2 | TRBJ2-7 | TRBV20-1 | . | CSARSGLAAGLGQYF | TGCAGTGCTAGGTCGGGTCTAGCGGCTGGACTGGGGCAGTACTTC
TRBD1 | TRBJ2-7 | TRBV5-6 | medium-sized | CASSLGGTGGLYEQYF | TGTGCCAGCAGCTTGGGAGGGACAGGGGGTCTCTACGAGCAGTACTTC
. | TRBJ2-3 | TRBV7-2 | many | CASSDVSVTQYF | TGTGCCAGCAGCGACGTCTCAGTTACGCAGTATTTT
TRBD2 | TRBJ2-1 | TRBV9 | medium-sized | CASSVVAGAGEQFF | TGTGCCAGCAGCGTAGTAGCGGGGGCTGGCGAGCAGTTCTTC
. | TRBJ1-6 | TRBV7-3 | medium-sized | CASSLDGYNSPLHF | TGTGCCAGCAGCTTAGATGGCTATAATTCACCCCTCCACTTT
. | TRBJ1-1 | TRBV28 | many | CASSRDTEAFF | TGTGCCAGCAGCCGCGACACTGAAGCTTTCTTT
. | TRBJ2-1 | TRBV29-1 | . | CSVVFWGLDEQFF | TGCAGCGTTGTTTTTTGGGGGTTGGATGAGCAGTTCTTC
. | TRBJ2-1 | TRBV20-1 | few | CSARSQGSEQFF | TGCAGTGCTAGAAGTCAAGGGAGTGAGCAGTTCTTC
. | TRBJ1-1 | TRBV9 | few | CASSVAPGQNTEAFF | TGTGCCAGCAGCGTAGCTCCGGGGCAGAACACTGAAGCTTTCTTT
. | TRBJ2-7 | TRBV7-2 | many | CASSLAGTKGEQYF | TGTGCCAGCAGCTTGGCCGGGACAAAAGGCGAGCAGTACTTC
. | TRBJ1-5 | TRBV20-1 | medium-sized | CSAMGPSNQPQHF | TGCAGTGCTATGGGACCGAGCAATCAGCCCCAGCATTTT
TRBD1 | TRBJ1-5 | TRBV5-1 | . | CASSLGDSPGNQPQHF | TGCGCCAGCAGCTTAGGGGACAGCCCGGGCAATCAGCCCCAGCATTTT
. | TRBJ1-1 | TRBV14 | few | CASSQVERANTEAFF | TGTGCCAGCAGCCAAGTAGAGAGAGCGAACACTGAAGCTTTCTTT
TRBD1 | TRBJ1-5 | TRBV19 | many | CASRTRQGAGNQPQHF | TGTGCCAGTAGAACACGACAGGGGGCTGGCAATCAGCCCCAGCATTTT
. | TRBJ1-1 | TRBV6-2/TRBV6-3 | large | CASGIPGAANTEAFF | TGTGCCAGCGGAATTCCGGGGGCCGCGAACACTGAAGCTTTCTTT
TRBD1 | TRBJ2-7 | TRBV6-5 | medium-sized | CASSYNRGITYEQYF | TGTGCCAGCAGTTACAACAGGGGAATCACCTACGAGCAGTACTTC
. | TRBJ1-3 | TRBV10-2 | many | CASRDLGGNTIYF | TGCGCCAGCAGGGACCTCGGAGGAAACACCATATATTTT
TRBD1 | TRBJ2-7 | TRBV4-2 | medium-sized | CASSQGTGDSYEQYF | TGTGCCAGCAGCCAAGGGACAGGGGATTCCTACGAGCAGTACTTC
. | TRBJ2-1 | TRBV21-1 | . | CASSGLLAVPYNEQFF | TGTGCCAGCAGCGGTTTACTAGCAGTCCCCTACAATGAGCAGTTCTTC
. | TRBJ2-5 | TRBV19 | medium-sized | CASSMRPGKRETQYF | TGTGCCAGTAGTATGCGGCCTGGGAAACGGGAGACCCAGTACTTC
TRBD1 | TRBJ1-4 | TRBV14 | medium-sized | CASSGLGQGGEKLFF | TGTGCCAGCAGCGGCCTCGGACAGGGGGGTGAAAAACTGTTTTTT
. | TRBJ1-1 | TRBV6-5 | medium-sized | CASSGGLGAFF | TGTGCCAGCTCGGGGGGTTTAGGAGCTTTCTTT
. | TRBJ2-2 | TRBV5-1 | medium-sized | CASSQLGQNTGELFF | TGCGCCAGCAGCCAATTGGGACAAAACACCGGGGAGCTGTTTTTT
. | TRBJ1-1 | TRBV7-3 | few | CASSLTERGTEAFF | TGTGCCAGCAGCTTAACGGAAAGGGGAACTGAAGCTTTCTTT
TRBD1 | TRBJ2-7 | TRBV4-2 | medium-sized | CASSQEGQGARPGF | TGTGCCAGCAGCCAAGAGGGACAGGGGGCTAGGCCGGGCTTC
. | TRBJ1-6 | TRBV7-9 | medium-sized | CASSPELITPLHF | TGTGCCAGCAGCCCGGAACTGATTACACCCCTCCACTTT